This entry is about one T cell receptor (beta chain). The antigen this receptor binds is unknown. Base qualities are not provided; no much larger clone lies one nucleotide away. Collaborating institutions collected whole blood in K2EDTA tubes following their own protocols. For TCRbeta analysis, collaborators shipped samples in one of three forms: frozen whole blood, isolated PBMCs, or DNA extracted from either of those sample types. The CDR3 contains 14 residues, cysteine and phenylalanine counted. Only the CDR3 portion is preserved as DNA: 42 bases, with reading frame beginning at the first base. As encoded in the germline V gene, CDR1 is SGHTA while CDR2 is FQGNSA. V and J are truncated by 3 bases and 0 bases respectively, leaving an intervening sequence of 7 bases. TCRbeta CDR3 regions were amplified from genomic DNA using the immunoSEQ Assay, a bias-controlled multiplex PCR. On the authors' methods: Within the assay, amplification of reference gene primers was used to estimate how many nucleated cells each sample contained. To quantify the absolute abundance of each unique TCRbeta CDR3 rearrangement, sequence reads were collapsed and filtered. For each sample, productive Simpson clonality was calculated as the square root of Simpson's diversity index across productive rearrangements. Held by TCRdb, this immuneACCESS table contains in-frame sequences only and omits some clones. Under half of the omission traces to an unresolved V gene where checked; the cause of the rest is unknown. V, J and clone size reflect that table, while D and trimming were determined from the DNA. For this sample the table gives about 190,000 clones, of which around 80% were detected only once. The ten biggest clones cover approximately 3% of the sample.

The data derive from a study of blood T cell repertoires in COVID-19 (dated by TCRdb to about 2020). Regarding the research as a whole: Samples from collaborators originated in the United States, Italy and Spain and spanned both the acute and convalescent phases of COVID-19. Nearly every sample came with metadata listing a de-identified subject ID, COVID-19 status, age in years and sex. The material from the prospective study consisted of cDNA or gDNA derived from T cells, B-cell-depleted T cells, or PBMCs. Samples were obtained from the ongoing ImmuneRACE study (first 160 participants) and from 1,200 or so subjects provided by 6 global collaborators. Where available, HLA class I and class II types were taken from metadata supplied by the sample provider and were not determined by assay-based typing. Deeply sampled blood TCRbeta repertoires from subjects exposed to, actively infected with, or recovered from COVID-19 were included in the dataset. The repertoires were released in a freely available public database meant as a resource for research on the immune response to SARS-CoV-2.

Broad study findings and their caveats: How much clinical and demographic metadata was included differed by source and by participant, and the metadata was provided uncurated.

This TCR was recovered from an elderly woman with active or convalescent COVID-19. Recombination joined TRBV7-2 with TRBJ2-3, with the D segment identity uncertain. Sequencing was performed on peripheral blood. The CDR3 amino acid sequence is: CASSLGHSTDTQYF. The bases read TGTGCCAGCAGCTTGGGCCACAGCACAGATACGCAGTATTTT.